This entry lists 32 T cell receptor beta chains sequenced from one sample in a study of cytomegalovirus exposure and HLA in healthy donors. The PCR used 60 Vbeta and 13 Jbeta primers. Libraries were prepared by immunoSEQ multiplex PCR; TCRdb keeps only in-frame clonotypes and omits some of them. The data contain 85,000 to 100,000 clones, approximately 76% of them singletons. The material sequenced was PBMCs. These TCRs come from a man aged 35 to 55 in good health and CMV-seropositive.

This chain connects TRBV5-1 to TRBJ1-1, with D possibly matching TRBD1 (6 bases). V shed 5 bases and J shed 1 base, with 18 bases lying between them. CDR1 SGHRS and CDR2 YFSETQ come from the germline V gene. CDR3 size: 16 residues. CDR3 in amino acids: CASRTGRGGQNTEAFF. In DNA form, the CDR3 reads TGCGCCAGCAGGACCGGAAGGGGGGGTCAGAACACTGAAGCTTTCTTT.

This clone has a handful of counts. The genes are TRBV11-3 and TRBJ2-1; maybe TRBD1 (6 bases). CDR3 length: 16 residues. The germline CDR1 and CDR2 sequences are SGHNT and YENEEA. Trimming removed 5 bases at V and 4 bases at J, with 18 bases between. The CDR3 DNA is TGTGCCAGCAGCATTTCCGGGACAAACCCTTACAATGAGCAGTTCTTC. Residues: CASSISGTNPYNEQFF.

The chain couples TRBV19 to TRBJ2-4; tentatively, D is TRBD1 (5 bases). Per the germline V gene, CDR1 is LNHDA and CDR2 is SQIVND (reference sequence). The V and J ends lost 3 bases and 3 bases respectively, with 24 bases between them. This CDR3 comprises 19 residues. The CDR3 sequence: CASSIRVLGNILGKNIQYF. CDR3 nucleotide sequence: TGTGCCAGTAGTATCAGGGTTCTAGGGAATATCCTAGGCAAAAACATTCAGTACTTC.

V usage is TRBV12-5 and J usage is TRBJ1-2, with D possibly TRBD1 on 6 matching bases. The length of the CDR3 is 13 residues. Germline lookup yields CDR1 LGHNT and CDR2 FRNRAP. With 5 bases removed from V and 4 bases from J, the gap between germline ends came to 11 bases. CDR3 nucleotides: TGTGCTAGTGGTCGGGACAACCTCTATGGCTACACCTTC. It specifies CASGRDNLYGYTF.

The V gene is TRBV6-5, the J gene TRBJ2-3, with D tentatively TRBD1 (6 bases). Germline V gene lookup returns CDR1 MNHEY and CDR2 SVGAGI. The CDR3 contains 14 residues. Trimming stripped 4 bases from V and 2 bases from J, with 10 bases between. The CDR3: CASSLGHNTDTQYF. The CDR3 DNA follows: TGTGCCAGCAGTTTGGGACATAACACAGATACGCAGTATTTT.

V is TRBV7-2 and J is TRBJ2-5; TRBD2 matches 13 bases. The germline CDR1 and CDR2 sequences are SGHTA and FQGNSA. CDR3 size: 16 residues. With 3 bases clipped from V and 11 bases from J, the junction kept 12 bases outside the gene matches. The CDR3 nucleotides read TGTGCCAGCAGCTTTGACGGCACTAGCGGGAGGGCAGAGCAGTACTTC. It is translated as CASSFDGTSGRAEQYF.

This chain joins TRBV27 and TRBJ1-6; D is perhaps TRBD1 (5 bases). Germline V CDR1 and CDR2: MNHEY, SMNVEV (reference sequence). The germline V and J ends were trimmed by 5 bases and 10 bases, with 21 bases remaining between them. The CDR3 loop spans 16 amino acids. The CDR3 DNA follows: TGTGCCAGCAGTCTCGTCCCAAGGCAGGGTCGCTCACCCCTCCACTTT. Its translation is CASSLVPRQGRSPLHF.

The CDR3 region is CASSFGQGGYEQYF. The DNA for the CDR3 is TGTGCCAGCAGTTTCGGACAGGGTGGCTACGAGCAGTACTTC. The V call is TRBV7-2, the J call TRBJ2-7; TRBD1 aligns across 8 bases. The V segment lost 6 bases and the J segment 3 bases; nucleotides outside the gene matches: 7. The CDR3 consists of 14 residues. Germline CDR1 SGHTA, CDR2 FQGNSA.

This sequence joins TRBV7-8 and TRBJ1-4; D is perhaps TRBD1 (6 bases). The CDR3 sequence is 15 residues long. CDR1 and CDR2 (germline): SGHVS, FQNEAQ. The germline V and J ends were trimmed by 5 bases and 5 bases, with 15 bases remaining between them. The CDR3 sequence is CASSRTGTRNEKLFF. DNA for the CDR3: TGTGCCAGCAGCCGTACCGGGACAAGGAATGAAAAACTGTTTTTT.

The J gene is TRBJ2-6, the V gene TRBV10-3; D gene uncertain. From germline, CDR1 is ENHRY and CDR2 SYGVKD. Trimming removed 8 bases at V and 0 bases at J, with 5 bases between. This CDR3 has 13 amino acids. The CDR3 loop is CAIGSSGANVLTF. In nucleotides, the CDR3 is TGTGCCATCGGTAGCTCTGGGGCCAACGTCCTGACTTTC.

The chain is built from TRBV2 and TRBJ2-3; 9 positions match TRBD1. Trimming cost V 8 bases and J 4 bases; bases outside gene matches: 10. Germline CDR1 SNHLY, CDR2 FYNNEI. This CDR3 has 15 residues. As DNA, the CDR3 is TGTGCCAGCGACAACCGGGACAGGGTCGCAGATACGCAGTATTTT. It is translated as CASDNRDRVADTQYF.

This clone showed up just a few times. The J gene is TRBJ2-5, the V gene TRBV9; 11 nucleotides align to TRBD2. There are 18 residues in the CDR3. In germline, CDR1 is SGDLS, CDR2 YYNGEE. J lost 0 bases, V lost 4 bases, and 11 bases had no gene match. The CDR3 here is CASSLDGRLAGNQETQYF. For the CDR3, the DNA is TGTGCCAGCAGCCTGGACGGGAGACTAGCGGGGAACCAAGAGACCCAGTACTTC.

The chain combines TRBV5-5 with TRBJ1-5; 10 nucleotides agree with TRBD1. The CDR3 has 15 residues. J lost 7 bases, V lost 4 bases, and 8 bases had no gene match. Germline CDR1 and CDR2: SGHKS and YYEKEE (reference sequence). The chain's CDR3 is CASSTRDRGDQPQHF. CDR3 sequence (DNA): TGTGCCAGCAGCACCCGGGACAGGGGAGACCAGCCCCAGCATTTT.

The chain employs TRBV7-9 and TRBJ2-5; TRBD2 agrees at 8 bases. With 7 bases clipped from V and 4 bases from J, the junction kept 8 bases outside the gene matches. The CDR3 has 14 amino acids. CDR1 SEHNR and CDR2 FQNEAQ come from the germline V gene (reference sequence). The CDR3 loop reads CASIPGGARETQYF. The CDR3, as DNA: TGTGCCAGCATCCCCGGGGGGGCCCGAGAGACCCAGTACTTC.

The chain uses TRBV6-6 and TRBJ2-3, with a possible D match to TRBD2 (6 bases). The CDR3 consists of 12 residues. Looked up from germline, CDR1 is MNHNY and CDR2 is SVGAGI (reference sequence). V lost 4 bases and J lost 5, with 7 bases in between. CDR3 bases: TGTGCCAGCAGTTTTAGCGGAGATACGCAGTATTTT. This codes for CASSFSGDTQYF.

This clone was counted only a few times. V gene TRBV28 combines with J gene TRBJ1-5, with D perhaps matching TRBD1 (6 bases). The CDR3 length is 13 residues. V gave up 6 bases and J gave up 4 bases, with 10 bases separating them. Germline-derived CDR1 and CDR2 are MDHEN and SYDVKM. The CDR3 DNA reads as TGTGCCAGCAGAAAAAGGGGGAATCAGCCCCAGCATTTT. Its translation: CASRKRGNQPQHF.

The V call is TRBV5-1, the J call TRBJ1-2; TRBD1 might be the D (6 bases). Trimming shortened V by 0 bases and J by 6 bases, and 12 bases separated the two germline ends. The CDR3 runs 14 residues. Per the germline V gene, CDR1 is SGHRS and CDR2 is YFSETQ. The CDR3 DNA reads TGCGCCAGCAGCTTGGGTCAGGGGTCGGATGGCTACACCTTC. Translating it yields CASSLGQGSDGYTF. Combining the CDR3 with reference TRBV5-1 and TRBJ1-2 gives the whole variable domain KAGVTQTPRYLIKTRGQQVTLSCSPISGHRSVSWYQQTPGQGLQFLFEYFSETQRNKGNFPGRFSGRQFSNSRSEMNVSTLELGDSALYLCASSLGQGSDGYTFGSGTRLTVV.

This chain links TRBV19 with TRBJ1-1; 7 nucleotides agree with TRBD1. Germline lookup yields CDR1 LNHDA and CDR2 SQIVND (reference sequence). Losses at the gene ends were 5 bases for V and 1 base for J; bases not matched to a gene: 1. The CDR3 length is 13 residues. The CDR3 spells CASSGQANTEAFF. The CDR3 coding sequence is TGTGCCAGTAGTGGACAGGCGAACACTGAAGCTTTCTTT.

Regarding this clone: Relative to the germline gene, one junction end is altered; a read error may explain this. The chain recombines TRBV6-1 with TRBJ2-2; D might be TRBD1 (6 bases). The CDR3 has 16 residues. Germline V gene lookup returns CDR1 MNHNS and CDR2 SASEGT. Here the CDR3 DNA reads TGTGCCAGCAGTGAAACTCCGGGACAACAACACCGGGGAGCTGTTTTT. Its translation is CASSETPGQQHRGAVF.

The genes are TRBV5-6 and TRBJ1-6, with a weak D call TRBD1 (5 bases). V lost 2 bases and J 7 bases, leaving 10 bases between the germline ends. The CDR3 runs to 14 residues. Germline V gives CDR1 SGHDT, CDR2 YYEEEE. CDR3 sequence (DNA): TGTGCCAGCAGCTTCGAAGGGGTCAATTCACCCCTCCACTTT. Translating gives CASSFEGVNSPLHF.

This chain joins TRBV5-6 and TRBJ2-7, with 10 bases lining up with TRBD1. The germline V gene has CDR1 SGHDT and CDR2 YYEEEE. Trimming removed 2 bases from V and 6 bases from J; junction bases left unmatched: 5. This CDR3 spans 14 amino acids. Here the CDR3 reads CASSFGTGVGEQYF. The CDR3 bases are TGTGCCAGCAGCTTTGGGACAGGGGTGGGCGAGCAGTACTTC.

V and J are TRBV29-1 and TRBJ2-5, with TRBD2 identical over 11 bases. The end of the DNA fits TRBJ2-7 better, so the J call may be wrong. This CDR3 contains 16 residues. The germline CDR1 and CDR2 sequences are SQVTM and ANQGSEA. As DNA, the CDR3 is TGCAGCGTTGAAGTACTAGCGGGGGCCCCAACCTACGAGCAGTACTTC. It yields the protein CSVEVLAGAPTYEQYF.

In this sample, this clone turned up once. V and J are TRBV5-1 and TRBJ1-3, with D possibly matching TRBD1 (5 bases). The CDR3 extends over 13 amino acids. Germline-derived CDR1 and CDR2 are SGHRS and YFSETQ. The germline V and J ends were trimmed by 5 bases and 1 base, with 7 bases remaining between them. The CDR3, as DNA: TGCGCCAGCAGGCAGGGTTCTGGAAACACCATATATTTT. This encodes CASRQGSGNTIYF.

This chain connects TRBV28 to TRBJ1-2; 7 nucleotides line up with TRBD1. V shed 4 bases and J 8 bases; nucleotides not matched to a gene: 7. The CDR3 is 13 residues long. Germline CDR1 is MDHEN and CDR2 is SYDVKM. The CDR3 loop is CASSSQGVWGYTF. CDR3 DNA sequence: TGTGCCAGCAGTTCTCAGGGGGTCTGGGGCTACACCTTC.

The chain has TRBV19 and TRBJ2-2; the match to TRBD2 covers 8 bases. Looked up from germline, CDR1 is LNHDA and CDR2 is SQIVND (reference sequence). V trimming: 8 bases; J trimming: 5 bases; junction bases outside the gene matches: 16. The CDR3 consists of 17 residues. The CDR3, as DNA: TGTGCCAGTTCACCCGCGGGAGGAGGGAGGGGGACCGGGGAGCTGTTTTTT. Encoded protein: CASSPAGGGRGTGELFF.

The chain couples TRBV5-1 to TRBJ2-5; 10 bases agree with TRBD1. TRBJ2-7 explains the end of the DNA better; the J call may be wrong. Germline V lookup: CDR1 SGHRS, CDR2 YFSETQ. This CDR3 spans 15 amino acids. The CDR3 here is CASSSTGGFVYEQYF. CDR3 in DNA: TGCGCCAGCAGCTCGACAGGGGGCTTTGTCTACGAGCAGTACTTC.

This sequence joins TRBV5-1 and TRBJ2-5, with D possibly being TRBD2 (5 bases). The better agreement between TRBJ2-7 and the DNA end casts doubt on the J call. The CDR3 covers 14 residues. Per the germline V gene, CDR1 is SGHRS and CDR2 is YFSETQ. The CDR3 bases are TGCGCCAGCAGCTTCAGCGGAGCGCCCTACGAGCAGTACTTC. It codes for CASSFSGAPYEQYF.

The chain has TRBV2 and TRBJ2-3; 8 positions agree with TRBD2. V lost 8 bases to trimming and J lost 6 bases; unmatched junction nucleotides: 13. This CDR3 spans 15 amino acids. Germline V gene lookup returns CDR1 SNHLY and CDR2 FYNNEI. The chain's CDR3 is CASSYAGGRPDTQYF. Written as DNA, the CDR3 is TGTGCCAGCTCCTACGCGGGGGGCCGTCCCGATACGCAGTATTTT.

The CDR3 bases are TGTGCCAGCAGCTTAACTGGGATAGCGACCGAGCAGTACTTC. Translating gives CASSLTGIATEQYF. The chain recombines TRBV5-4 with TRBJ2-7, with D perhaps matching TRBD2 (5 bases). V lost 2 bases and J lost 6, with 15 bases in between. CDR3 length equals 14 residues. Germline lookup yields CDR1 SGHNT and CDR2 YYREEE (reference sequence).

The chain links TRBV29-1 to TRBJ2-3; the D gene is possibly TRBD1 (5 bases). This CDR3 has 14 residues. The V end was cut by 4 bases, the J end by 0 bases, with 11 bases between. Germline V gene data show CDR1 as SQVTM and CDR2 as ANQGSEA. Here the CDR3 reads CSVGGGTSTDTQYF. CDR3 sequence (DNA): TGCAGCGTTGGGGGCGGAACTAGCACAGATACGCAGTATTTT.

This clone was recorded once. This sequence joins TRBV7-9 and TRBJ2-7; 8 bases align to TRBD2. The CDR3 runs 14 residues. Germline CDR1 is SEHNR and CDR2 is FQNEAQ (reference sequence). V lost 5 bases, J lost 5 bases, and 8 bases stayed unmatched. The CDR3 bases are TGTGCCAGCAGCCGTCCGGGAGGGGTAAACGAGCAGTACTTC. It specifies CASSRPGGVNEQYF.

The chain uses TRBV27 and TRBJ2-2, with D perhaps matching TRBD2 (6 bases). Trimming removed 0 bases from V and 6 bases from J, with 20 bases in between. CDR1 is MNHEY and CDR2 is SMNVEV in the germline V gene (reference sequence). CDR3 length equals 18 residues. The chain's CDR3 is CASSLSRTTLRRAGELFF. The CDR3 nucleotides read TGTGCCAGCAGTTTATCGCGAACTACCCTTAGGAGGGCCGGGGAGCTGTTTTTT.